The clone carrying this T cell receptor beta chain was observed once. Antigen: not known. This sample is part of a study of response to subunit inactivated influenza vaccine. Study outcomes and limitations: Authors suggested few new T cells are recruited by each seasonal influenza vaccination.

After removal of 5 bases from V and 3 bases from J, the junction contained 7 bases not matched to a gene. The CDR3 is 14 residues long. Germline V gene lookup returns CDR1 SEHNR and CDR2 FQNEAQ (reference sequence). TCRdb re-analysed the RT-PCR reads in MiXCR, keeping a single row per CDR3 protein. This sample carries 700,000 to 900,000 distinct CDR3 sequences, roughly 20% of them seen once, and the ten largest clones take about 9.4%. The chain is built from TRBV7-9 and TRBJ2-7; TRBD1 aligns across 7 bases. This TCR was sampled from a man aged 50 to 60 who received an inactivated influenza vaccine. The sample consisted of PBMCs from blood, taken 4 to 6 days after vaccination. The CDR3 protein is CASSITRDSYEQYF. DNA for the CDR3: TGTGCCAGCAGCATCACACGGGACAGCTACGAGCAGTACTTC.